A selection of T cell receptor beta chains follows, all from one sample in a study of graft-versus-host responses after intestinal transplantation. TCRdb's table, derived via immunoSEQ multiplex PCR, lists solely in-frame clones and lacks some. The sample has 65,000 to 90,000 clones; around 93% are singletons. Antigen specificity for these receptors is unknown. Sequencing used unstimulated CD8+ T cells sorted from spleen or lymph node cells, obtained before transplant. The receptors originated from a human donor who was the organ donor for an intestinal transplant. Each CDR3 is given with its conserved first and last residue. Fields, in order: J gene, clone size, D gene, V gene, CDR3 DNA, CDR3 protein. The D gene is left open where the match is weak. Size tells how often a clone was seen (once, few, many) or the class of an expanded clone, and some rows leave it out.

>TRBJ2-1|NA|NA|TRBV9
TGTGCCAGCAGCCCCAGAGGGGGGGCCGGGTACAATGAGCAGTTCTTC
CASSPRGGAGYNEQFF
>TRBJ2-7|NA|NA|TRBV4-1
TGCGCCAGCAGCCAAGGTCTAGCGAACGAGCAGTACTTC
CASSQGLANEQYF
>TRBJ2-7|NA|NA|TRBV5-1
TGCGCCAGCAGCCCAGGGACACTTCCCCAAAAATACGAGCAGTACTTC
CASSPGTLPQKYEQYF
>TRBJ1-1|NA|NA|TRBV6-5
TGTGCCAGCAGTTACTTTACGGGGTCCACTGAAGCTTTCTTT
CASSYFTGSTEAFF
>TRBJ1-6|NA|NA|TRBV7-9
TGTGCCAGCAGCATGCCGAGGGAGCAGAATTCACCCCTCCACTTT
CASSMPREQNSPLHF
>TRBJ1-4|NA|TRBD1|TRBV19
TGTGCCAGTATGGGACAGGATAATGAAAAACTGTTTTTT
CASMGQDNEKLFF
>TRBJ2-7|few|NA|TRBV19
TGTGCCAGTAGTATAGATCGGCCAGGTTACGAGCAGTACTTC
CASSIDRPGYEQYF
>TRBJ2-7|NA|NA|TRBV6-1
TGTGCCAGCAGCGGGGTTCCGTCCTACGAGCAGTACTTC
CASSGVPSYEQYF
>TRBJ2-7|NA|NA|TRBV11-2
TGTGCCAGCAGCTTAGGAGATACGGAGTACTTC
CASSLGDTEYF
>TRBJ2-7|NA|NA|TRBV4-1
TGCGCCAGCAGCCACACCGGGACACCATACGAGCAGTACTTC
CASSHTGTPYEQYF
>TRBJ1-2|NA|NA|TRBV7-9
TGTGCCAGCAGCCCACAGGGAATTGATGGCTACACCTTC
CASSPQGIDGYTF
>TRBJ2-1|once|NA|TRBV7-9
TGTGCCAGCAGCCAAAACCTTTTGAATGAGCAGTTCTTC
CASSQNLLNEQFF
>TRBJ2-3|NA|NA|TRBV15
TGTGCCACCAGTTTGAGGGGCGCAGATACGCAGTATTTT
CATSLRGADTQYF
>TRBJ2-7|NA|TRBD1|TRBV5-4
TGTGCCAGCAGCTGGGGGACAGGGGCCTACGAGCAGTACTTC
CASSWGTGAYEQYF
>TRBJ1-2|NA|NA|TRBV6-5
TGTGCCACTAGAAGGGACTATGGCTACACCTTC
CATRRDYGYTF
>TRBJ1-2|NA|NA|TRBV5-4
TGTGCCAGCAGCTTGGCGAATGTTAGATATGGCTACACCTTC
CASSLANVRYGYTF
>TRBJ2-7|NA|NA|TRBV2
TGTGCCAGCAGTGAAGGACCCCTATACGAGCAGTACTTC
CASSEGPLYEQYF
>TRBJ1-1|NA|NA|TRBV5-6
TGTGCCAGCACCTTGGGAGGCCTGGGCACTGAAGCTTTCTTT
CASTLGGLGTEAFF
>TRBJ1-2|NA|NA|TRBV9
TGTGCCAGCAGCGTAGTGTCACAGATGAGCTACACCTTC
CASSVVSQMSYTF
>TRBJ2-7|NA|NA|TRBV7-9
TGTGCCAGCAGCTTAACCGGGACGACATACGAGCAGTACTTC
CASSLTGTTYEQYF
>TRBJ2-5|NA|NA|TRBV5-1
TGCGCCAGCAGCCCAATTAGGCGGCACCAAGAGACCCAGTACTTC
CASSPIRRHQETQYF
>TRBJ2-3|once|NA|TRBV6-4
TGTGCCAGCAGTGACAATGCGTTGGATACGCAGTATTTT
CASSDNALDTQYF
>TRBJ2-1|NA|NA|TRBV19
TGTGCCAGTAGTATAGGGGAACCAAATGAGCAGTTCTTC
CASSIGEPNEQFF
>TRBJ2-3|NA|NA|TRBV7-2
TGTGCCAGCAGCTTAGTTGGACGTGGGGGACCTAGCACAGATACGCAGTATTTT
CASSLVGRGGPSTDTQYF
>TRBJ2-1|NA|NA|TRBV19
TGTGCCAGTAGTATGGGGCACTACAATGAGCAGTTCTTC
CASSMGHYNEQFF
>TRBJ2-7|NA|TRBD1|TRBV6-1
TGTGCCAGCAGAGCCCCGGACAGGGGACCCTACGAGCAGTACTTC
CASRAPDRGPYEQYF
>TRBJ1-1|NA|NA|TRBV6-6
TGTGCCAGCAGTTACCCTCCGGAGGGGATTGAAGCTTTCTTT
CASSYPPEGIEAFF
>TRBJ2-5|NA|TRBD2|TRBV27
TGTGCCAGCAGTTTAAGGGGACTAGCGGGAGCTTCAGAGACCCAGTACTTC
CASSLRGLAGASETQYF
>TRBJ1-2|NA|NA|TRBV27
TGTGCCAGCAGTTGGGGCGGATCCTATGGCTACACCTTC
CASSWGGSYGYTF
>TRBJ1-2|NA|TRBD1|TRBV19
TGTGCCAGTAGTATGGGGACAGACTATGGCTACACCTTC
CASSMGTDYGYTF
>TRBJ2-1|NA|NA|TRBV4-1
TGCGCCAGCAGCCAGCGGCGCCATTTTTTCAATGAGCAGTTCTTC
CASSQRRHFFNEQFF
>TRBJ2-5|NA|TRBD1|TRBV12-5
TGTGCTAGTGGTCCCCAGACAGGGGGCGAAGAGACCCAGTACTTC
CASGPQTGGEETQYF
>TRBJ2-1|NA|TRBD1|TRBV28
TGTGCCAGCAGGGGAACAGGGGGCTTAAATGAGCAGTTCTTC
CASRGTGGLNEQFF
>TRBJ1-6|once|TRBD1|TRBV4-1
TGCGCCAGCAGCCACCTGACAGGGGGAAATTCACCCCTCCACTTT
CASSHLTGGNSPLHF
>TRBJ2-1|NA|TRBD2|TRBV5-1
TGCGCCAGCAGCTTCGTACCTAGCGGGAGGGCCAATGAGCAGTTCTTC
CASSFVPSGRANEQFF
>TRBJ1-2|once|TRBD1|TRBV5-6
TGTGCCAGCAGCTACCGACAGGGGATGTATGGCTACACCTTC
CASSYRQGMYGYTF
>TRBJ1-2|NA|NA|TRBV5-1
TGCGCCAGCAGCCCACCACCGGGGGCCGAAACATATGGCTACACCTTC
CASSPPPGAETYGYTF
>TRBJ2-7|few|NA|TRBV4-1
TGCGCCAGCAGCCAAGAAAGGTGGTGGGACGAGCAGTACTTC
CASSQERWWDEQYF
>TRBJ2-1|NA|NA|TRBV7-6
TGTGCCAGCAGCTACCCCGGAGGGGGCCCCTACAATGAGCAGTTCTTC
CASSYPGGGPYNEQFF
>TRBJ1-2|NA|TRBD1|TRBV29-1
TGCAGCGTTGTGTCACAGGGGGCCTGGGGCTACACCTTC
CSVVSQGAWGYTF
>TRBJ2-1|once|TRBD2|TRBV4-1
TGCGCCAGCAGCCAATCGACACCGGGACTAGCGGGGGCTGAGCAGTTCTTC
CASSQSTPGLAGAEQFF